Each of the 3 T cell receptor beta chains below was sequenced from the same sample in a study of graft-versus-host responses after intestinal transplantation. The table came from immunoSEQ multiplex PCR; TCRdb's copy has only in-frame clones and leaves some out. The sample includes 35,000 to 50,000 clones, approximately 95% of them seen just once. The specimen comprised PBMCs, sampled approximately 340 days after intestinal transplant. These receptor sequences come from a human patient who received an intestinal transplant, so some T cells may come from the graft donor.

The genes are TRBV4-1 and TRBJ1-2, with D hard to call. CDR1 MGHRA and CDR2 YSYEKL come from the germline V gene. V gave up 0 bases and J gave up 4 bases, with 12 bases separating them. This CDR3 has 15 amino acids. Written as DNA, the CDR3 is TGCGCCAGCAGCCAAGATCGTGAAGGGTTCTATGGCTACACCTTC. Its protein product is CASSQDREGFYGYTF.

The chain has TRBV6-4 and TRBJ2-3, with D hard to call. V lost 6 bases to trimming and J lost 6 bases, with 13 bases between them. This CDR3 has 13 amino acids. Germline CDR1 is MRHNA and CDR2 is SNTAGT. In DNA form, the CDR3 reads TGTGCCAGCAGCCTCTTCTCCGGGGATACGCAGTATTTT. Protein sequence: CASSLFSGDTQYF.

The V call is TRBV6-5, the J call TRBJ2-1; 8 bases align to TRBD2. The V segment lost 8 bases and the J segment 9 bases; nucleotides outside the gene matches: 6. CDR1 and CDR2 from the germline V gene are MNHEY and SVGAGI. CDR3 length: 12 amino acids. The CDR3 loop reads CASLSGEGEQFF. In DNA, the CDR3 is TGTGCCAGCCTTAGCGGGGAGGGTGAGCAGTTCTTC.